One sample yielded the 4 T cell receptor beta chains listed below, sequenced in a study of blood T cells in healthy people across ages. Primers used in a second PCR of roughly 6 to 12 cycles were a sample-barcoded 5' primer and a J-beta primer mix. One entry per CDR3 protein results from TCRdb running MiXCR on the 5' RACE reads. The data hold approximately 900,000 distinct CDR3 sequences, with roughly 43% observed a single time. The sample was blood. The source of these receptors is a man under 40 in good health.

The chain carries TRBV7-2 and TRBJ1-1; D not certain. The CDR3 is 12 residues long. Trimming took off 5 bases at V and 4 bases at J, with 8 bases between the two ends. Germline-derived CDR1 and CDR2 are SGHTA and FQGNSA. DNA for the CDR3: TGTGCCAGCAGCGGGATTGTCACTGAAGCTTTCTTT. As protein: CASSGIVTEAFF.

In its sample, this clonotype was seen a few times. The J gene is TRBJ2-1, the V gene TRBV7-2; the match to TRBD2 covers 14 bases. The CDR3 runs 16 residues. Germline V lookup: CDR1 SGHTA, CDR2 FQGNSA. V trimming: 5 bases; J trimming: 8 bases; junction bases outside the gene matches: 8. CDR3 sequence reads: CASSLTSGGVLYEQFF. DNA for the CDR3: TGTGCCAGCAGCCTGACTAGCGGGGGGGTGTTGTATGAGCAGTTCTTC.

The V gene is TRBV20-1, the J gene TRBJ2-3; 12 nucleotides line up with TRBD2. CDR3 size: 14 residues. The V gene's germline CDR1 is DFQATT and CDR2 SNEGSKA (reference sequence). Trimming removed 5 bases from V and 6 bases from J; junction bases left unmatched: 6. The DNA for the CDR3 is TGCAGTGCTCACGGACTAGCGGGGCGGGATACGCAGTATTTT. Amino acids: CSAHGLAGRDTQYF.

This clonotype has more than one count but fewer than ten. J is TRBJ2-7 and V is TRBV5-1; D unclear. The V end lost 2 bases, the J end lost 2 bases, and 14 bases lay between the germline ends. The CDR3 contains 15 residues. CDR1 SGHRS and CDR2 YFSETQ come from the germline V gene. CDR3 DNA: TGCGCCAGCAGCTTAACATGGATGACAACCTACGAGCAGTACTTC. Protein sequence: CASSLTWMTTYEQYF.